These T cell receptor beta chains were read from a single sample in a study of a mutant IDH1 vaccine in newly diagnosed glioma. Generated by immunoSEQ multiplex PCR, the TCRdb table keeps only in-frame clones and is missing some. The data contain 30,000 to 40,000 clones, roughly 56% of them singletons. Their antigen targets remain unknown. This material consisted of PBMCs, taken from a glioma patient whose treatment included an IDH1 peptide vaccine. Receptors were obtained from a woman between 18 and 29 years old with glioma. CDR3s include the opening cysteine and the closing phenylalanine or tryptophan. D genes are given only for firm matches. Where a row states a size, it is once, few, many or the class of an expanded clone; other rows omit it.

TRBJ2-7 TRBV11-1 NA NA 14 CASSPDFGSYEQYF TGTGCCAGCAGCCCAGACTTCGGGTCTTACGAGCAGTACTTC
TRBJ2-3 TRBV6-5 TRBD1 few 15 CASSRGQGGSDTQYF TGTGCCAGCAGCCGGGGACAGGGGGGATCAGATACGCAGTATTTT
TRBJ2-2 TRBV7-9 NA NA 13 CASSLQGTGELFF TGTGCCAGCAGCTTACAGGGTACCGGGGAGCTGTTTTTT
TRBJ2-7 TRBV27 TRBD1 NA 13 CASSFGQDYEQYF TGTGCCAGCAGTTTCGGACAGGACTACGAGCAGTACTTC
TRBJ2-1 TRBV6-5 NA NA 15 CASSYLGGLALEQFF TGTGCCAGCAGTTACCTGGGCGGGCTAGCCTTGGAGCAGTTCTTC
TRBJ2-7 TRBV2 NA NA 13 CASSETRGYEQYF TGTGCCAGCAGTGAAACCAGGGGATACGAGCAGTACTTC
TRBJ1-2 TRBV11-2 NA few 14 CASSGKGISVGYTF TGTGCCAGCAGCGGAAAAGGGATATCGGTTGGCTACACCTTC
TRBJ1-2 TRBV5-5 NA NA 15 CASSLFTGTNYGYTF TGTGCCAGCAGCTTGTTTACAGGAACTAACTATGGCTACACCTTC
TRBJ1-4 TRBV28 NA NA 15 CASSFSRPTNEKLFF TGTGCCAGCAGTTTCTCTCGGCCAACTAATGAAAAACTGTTTTTT
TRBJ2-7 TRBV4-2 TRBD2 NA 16 CASSQEGLPPHYEQYF TGTGCCAGCAGCCAAGAGGGACTACCGCCCCACTACGAGCAGTACTTC
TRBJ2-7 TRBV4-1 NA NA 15 CASSQEPGSLWEQYF TGCGCCAGCAGCCAAGAACCGGGATCCCTCTGGGAGCAGTACTTC
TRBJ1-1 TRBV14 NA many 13 CASNGHPNTEAFF TGTGCCAGCAACGGACATCCTAACACTGAAGCTTTCTTT
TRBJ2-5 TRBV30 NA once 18 CAWRLGTTSRGLQETQYF TGTGCCTGGAGGTTGGGGACCACCTCGCGCGGGCTTCAAGAGACCCAGTACTTC
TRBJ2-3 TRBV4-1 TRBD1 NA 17 CASSQKPTGAGADTQYF TGCGCCAGCAGCCAAAAGCCGACAGGGGCTGGCGCAGATACGCAGTATTTT
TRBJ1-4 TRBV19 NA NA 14 CASSIGQSNEKLFF TGTGCCAGTAGTATTGGACAGTCTAATGAAAAACTGTTTTTT
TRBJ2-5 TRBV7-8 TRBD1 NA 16 CASSLGVTGGWETQYF TGTGCCAGCAGCTTAGGTGTCACAGGGGGCTGGGAGACCCAGTACTTC
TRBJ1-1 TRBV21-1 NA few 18 CARRRGGIRAPGNTEAFF TGTGCCAGGAGGAGAGGCGGTATCCGAGCCCCAGGCAACACTGAAGCTTTCTTT
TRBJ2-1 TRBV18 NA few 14 CASSPTGYSNEQFF TGTGCCAGCTCACCAACAGGTTATAGCAATGAGCAGTTCTTC
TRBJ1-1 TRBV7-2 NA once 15 CASSLVSGFNTEAFF TGTGCCAGCAGCTTAGTCTCAGGGTTTAACACTGAAGCTTTCTTT
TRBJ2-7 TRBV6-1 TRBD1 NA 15 CATHPGQGGWYEQYF TGTGCCACGCACCCGGGACAGGGGGGTTGGTACGAGCAGTACTTC
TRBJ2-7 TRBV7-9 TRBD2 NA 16 CASSPVGTSGAYEQYF TGTGCCAGCAGCCCCGTGGGGACTAGCGGAGCCTACGAGCAGTACTTC
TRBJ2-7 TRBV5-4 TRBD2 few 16 CATRLSSASGIYEQYF TGTGCCACCCGACTCTCGTCGGCTAGCGGGATCTACGAGCAGTACTTC
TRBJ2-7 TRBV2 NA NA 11 CASTKSYEQYF TGTGCCAGCACCAAATCCTACGAGCAGTACTTC
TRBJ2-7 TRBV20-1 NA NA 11 CSARAGVEQYF TGCAGTGCTAGAGCAGGGGTAGAACAGTACTTC
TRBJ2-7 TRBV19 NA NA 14 CASSTPGISYEQYF TGTGCCAGTAGTACGCCCGGGATCTCCTACGAGCAGTACTTC
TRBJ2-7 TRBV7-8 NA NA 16 CASSLRRGQQGNEQYF TGTGCCAGCAGCCTGCGGAGGGGCCAGCAAGGAAACGAGCAGTACTTC
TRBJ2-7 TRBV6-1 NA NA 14 CASSERVLGYEQYF TGTGCCAGCAGTGAACGTGTGCTGGGGTACGAGCAGTACTTC
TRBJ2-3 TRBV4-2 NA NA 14 CASSNLGRTDTQYF TGTGCCAGCAGTAACCTAGGACGCACAGATACGCAGTATTTT
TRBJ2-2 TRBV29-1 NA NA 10 CSVDSGELFF TGCAGCGTTGATTCCGGGGAGCTGTTTTTT
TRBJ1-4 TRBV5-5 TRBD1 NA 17 CASSSPHNTGGVEKLFF TGTGCCAGCAGCTCCCCCCATAATACAGGGGGCGTTGAAAAACTGTTTTTT
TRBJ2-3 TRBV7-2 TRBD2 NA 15 CASSRTSGSADTQYF TGTGCCAGCAGCCGGACTAGCGGGAGTGCAGATACGCAGTATTTT
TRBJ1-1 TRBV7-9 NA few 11 CASSLNTEAFF TGTGCCAGCAGCCTCAACACTGAAGCTTTCTTT
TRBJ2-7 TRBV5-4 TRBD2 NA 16 CASSLLAGGNTYEQYF TGTGCCAGCAGCTTACTAGCGGGAGGGAACACCTACGAGCAGTACTTC
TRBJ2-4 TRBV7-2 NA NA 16 CASSFGGGPAKNIQYF TGTGCCAGCAGCTTTGGAGGGGGGCCCGCCAAAAACATTCAGTACTTC
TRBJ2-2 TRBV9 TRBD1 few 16 CASSVWDRIDTGELFF TGTGCCAGCAGCGTATGGGACAGGATCGACACCGGGGAGCTGTTTTTT
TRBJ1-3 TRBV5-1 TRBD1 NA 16 CASSEGQASSGNTIYF TGCGCCAGCAGCGAAGGACAGGCGAGCTCTGGAAACACCATATATTTT
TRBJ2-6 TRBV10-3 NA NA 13 CAVESSGANVLTF TGTGCCGTAGAGAGCTCTGGGGCCAACGTCCTGACTTTC
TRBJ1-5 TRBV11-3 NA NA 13 CASSLGPARPQHF TGTGCCAGCAGCTTAGGACCGGCACGGCCCCAGCATTTT
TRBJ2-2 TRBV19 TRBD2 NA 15 CASSTERGSTGELFF TGTGCCAGTAGTACTGAGCGGGGCTCCACCGGGGAGCTGTTTTTT